The following is a TCR beta chain sequence with its context. The sample comes from a study of blood T cell repertoires in COVID-19. Assay: immunoSEQ multiplex PCR; the TCRdb copy retains only in-frame clones and omits some. This repertoire shows about 180,000 clones, about 88% found once; its top ten account for around 2.3%. V lost 1 base to trimming and J lost 4 bases, with 13 bases between them. This CDR3 has 15 residues. Germline CDR1 LGHNA, CDR2 YSLEER. J is TRBJ1-2 and V is TRBV4-3; no firm D call. The TCR sequence derives from a woman in her thirties or forties with acute COVID-19. Sequenced sample: PBMCs or T cells enriched from blood (not recorded which). DNA of the CDR3: TGCGCCAGCAGCCAAGTTGAGGAGGCTATCTATGGCTACACCTTC. It specifies CASSQVEEAIYGYTF.